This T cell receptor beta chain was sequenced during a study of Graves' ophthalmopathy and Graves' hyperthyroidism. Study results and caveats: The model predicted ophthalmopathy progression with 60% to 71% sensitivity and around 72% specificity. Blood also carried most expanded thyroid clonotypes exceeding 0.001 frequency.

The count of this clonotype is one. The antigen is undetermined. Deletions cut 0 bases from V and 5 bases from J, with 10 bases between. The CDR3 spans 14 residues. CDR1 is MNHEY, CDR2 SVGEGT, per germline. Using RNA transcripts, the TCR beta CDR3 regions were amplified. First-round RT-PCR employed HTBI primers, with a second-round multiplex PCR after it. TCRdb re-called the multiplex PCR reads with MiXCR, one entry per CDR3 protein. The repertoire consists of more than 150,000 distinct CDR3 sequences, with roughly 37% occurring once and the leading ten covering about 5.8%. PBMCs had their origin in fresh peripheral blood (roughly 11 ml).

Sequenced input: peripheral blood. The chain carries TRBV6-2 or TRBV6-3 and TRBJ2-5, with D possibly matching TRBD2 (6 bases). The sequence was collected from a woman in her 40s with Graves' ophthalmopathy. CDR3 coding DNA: TGTGCCAGCAGTTACTCGACTCGGGGGGAGACCCAGTACTTC. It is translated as CASSYSTRGETQYF.